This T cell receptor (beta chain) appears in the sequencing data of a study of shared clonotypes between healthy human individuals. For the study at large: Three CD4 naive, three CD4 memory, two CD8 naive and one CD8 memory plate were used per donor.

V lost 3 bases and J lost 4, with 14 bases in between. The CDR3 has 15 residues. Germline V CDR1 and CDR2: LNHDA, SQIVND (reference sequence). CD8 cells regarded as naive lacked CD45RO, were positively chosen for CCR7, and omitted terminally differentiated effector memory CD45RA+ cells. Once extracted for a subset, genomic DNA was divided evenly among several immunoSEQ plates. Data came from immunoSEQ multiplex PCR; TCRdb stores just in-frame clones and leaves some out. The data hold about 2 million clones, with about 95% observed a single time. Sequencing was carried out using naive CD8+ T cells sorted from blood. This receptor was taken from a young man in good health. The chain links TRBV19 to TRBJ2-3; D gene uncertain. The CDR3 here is CASSMEWTFPDTQYF. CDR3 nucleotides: TGTGCCAGTAGTATGGAGTGGACGTTTCCAGATACGCAGTATTTT.